This T cell receptor (beta chain) was documented in a study of spatial heterogeneity in lung cancer (dated by TCRdb to between 2018 and 2021). Turning to the overall study: The donors were some 76 patients from the lung TRACERx cohort who had early-stage, untreated non-small cell lung cancer. Follow-up PBMC samples were sequenced whenever available, with the median time to follow-up being around two years after resection. More beta-chain than alpha-chain transcripts were consistently detected, likely reflecting higher beta-chain transcript abundance. In the raw uncorrected reads, each unique combination of TCR and UMI appeared on average more than ten times. In non-small cell lung cancer, the study made a quantitative comparison of TCR alpha and beta repertoires among multiple tumor regions, matched nontumor lung and blood. TCR repertoire features were related to nonsynonymous mutation counts determined by whole-exome sequencing of tumor tissue. At surgery, over 200 tumor regions, 63 to 70 matched nontumor lung samples and 56 PBMC samples were TCR-sequenced for both alpha and beta chains.

V loses 2 bases of germline sequence and J loses 6 bases, and the interval between the two ends is 10 bases. The CDR3 starts with the cysteine, ends with the phenylalanine, and has 14 residues. Only the CDR3 portion is preserved as DNA: 42 bases, with reading frame beginning at the first base. The germline V gene sets CDR1 to SGHTA and CDR2 to FQGTGA. The research as a whole found: Confirming at a functional level the hypothesis that regional TCRs recognize regional mutations was considered to require additional single-cell paired TCR alpha and beta sequencing. Ubiquitous expanded tumor TCRs were found in blood more often at tumor resection than at routine follow-up. Comparisons of baseline and follow-up blood repertoires included only 15 or so patients.

The time point label, as the study defines it: blood at routine non-recurrence follow-up after resection. Without any cell sorting, TCR sequencing was performed on whole RNA extracted either from tumor and nontumor lung tissue or from cryopreserved PBMC samples. Patients were selected for TCR sequencing only if sufficient RNA was available from at least two tumor regions. Library prep was done by 5' RACE. Sequencing relied on a NextSeq 500. The TCR library protocol attached a unique molecular identifier to each TCR cDNA molecule to allow correction of PCR and sequencing errors. Turning to the authors' computational methods: TCR identification, UMI-based error correction and CDR3 extraction were all carried out with Decombinator tools. TCRs above a frequency of 2 per 1,000, corresponding to the top 1% of the tumor frequency distribution, were defined as expanded. Rényi diversity was computed with the R vegan package after subsampling each repertoire 100 times to 5,000 TCRs. CDR3 similarity networks were built from amino acid triplet string-kernel similarity, with CDR3s being connected when pairwise similarity was above 0.82. TCRdb trimmed public reads at Q25 via fastp, called clones via MiXCR and kept in-frame beta chains. Each CDR3 protein gets just one entry, which takes the most common genes and DNA from the rows behind it. V and J calls and clone size were set by TCRdb, not the authors. The sample table records fewer than 30,000 distinct CDR3 sequences; around 5.9% of these occur just once. The top ten constitute under 25% of the sample.

This clonotype was counted many times. Its antigen is not yet known. No base qualities exist here, and no much larger clone lies one base off it. The chain couples TRBV7-3 to TRBJ2-2; matching of 6 bases hints at TRBD2 as the D gene. The material sequenced was PBMCs, taken at follow-up. The TCR originated in a male donor with early-stage non-small cell lung cancer. The CDR3 loop reads CASSLAGSAGELFF. Read as DNA, the sequence is TGTGCCAGCAGCTTAGCGGGGTCCGCCGGGGAGCTGTTTTTT.